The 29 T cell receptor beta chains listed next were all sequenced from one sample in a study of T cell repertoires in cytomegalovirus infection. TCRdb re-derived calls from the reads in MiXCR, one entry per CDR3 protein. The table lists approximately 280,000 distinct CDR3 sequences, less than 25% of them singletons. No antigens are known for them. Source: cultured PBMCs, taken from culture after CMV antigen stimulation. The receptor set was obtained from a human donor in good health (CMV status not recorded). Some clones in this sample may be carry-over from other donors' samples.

CDR3 nucleotide sequence: TGCAGTGCTGTCGGGGCCCACAATGAGCAGTTCTTC. It encodes CSAVGAHNEQFF. V gene TRBV20-1 combines with J gene TRBJ2-1; D is tentatively TRBD1 or TRBD2 (5 bases each). Germline-derived CDR1 and CDR2 are DFQATT and SNEGSKA (reference sequence). The CDR3 consists of 12 residues. Trimming took 5 bases from V and 5 from J, leaving 10 bases between them.

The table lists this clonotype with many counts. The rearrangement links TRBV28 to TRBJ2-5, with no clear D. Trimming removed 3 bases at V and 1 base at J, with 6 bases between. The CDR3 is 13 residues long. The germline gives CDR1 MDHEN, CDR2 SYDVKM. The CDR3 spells CASSFRAQETQYF. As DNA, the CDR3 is TGTGCCAGCAGTTTTCGGGCCCAAGAGACCCAGTACTTC.

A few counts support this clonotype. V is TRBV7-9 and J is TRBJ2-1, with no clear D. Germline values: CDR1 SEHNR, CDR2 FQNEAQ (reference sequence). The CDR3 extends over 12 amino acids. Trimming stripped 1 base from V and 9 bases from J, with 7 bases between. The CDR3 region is CASSLVPPEQFF. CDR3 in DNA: TGTGCCAGCAGCTTAGTTCCACCTGAGCAGTTCTTC.

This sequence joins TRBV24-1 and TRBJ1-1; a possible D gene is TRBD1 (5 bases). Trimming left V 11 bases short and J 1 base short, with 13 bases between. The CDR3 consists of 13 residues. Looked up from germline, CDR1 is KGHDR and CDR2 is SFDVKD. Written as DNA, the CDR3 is TGTGCCAGTAGCTGGGGCTCGAACACTGAAGCTTTCTTT. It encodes CASSWGSNTEAFF.

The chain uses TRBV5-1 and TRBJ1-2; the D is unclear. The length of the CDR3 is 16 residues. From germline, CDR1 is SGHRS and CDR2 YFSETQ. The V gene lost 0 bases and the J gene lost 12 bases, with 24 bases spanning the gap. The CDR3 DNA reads TGCGCCAGCAGCTTGGATGGTCGGTTGGCTGTAGCCTCTCACACCTTC. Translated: CASSLDGRLAVASHTF. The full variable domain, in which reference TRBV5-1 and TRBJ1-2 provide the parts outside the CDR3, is KAGVTQTPRYLIKTRGQQVTLSCSPISGHRSVSWYQQTPGQGLQFLFEYFSETQRNKGNFPGRFSGRQFSNSRSEMNVSTLELGDSALYLCASSLDGRLAVASHTFGSGTRLTVV.

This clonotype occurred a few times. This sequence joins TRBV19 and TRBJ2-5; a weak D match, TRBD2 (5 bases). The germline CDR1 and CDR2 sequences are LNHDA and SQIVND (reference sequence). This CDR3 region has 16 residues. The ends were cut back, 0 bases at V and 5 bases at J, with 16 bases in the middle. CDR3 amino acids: CASSIEGSFPGETQYF. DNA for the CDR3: TGTGCCAGTAGTATAGAAGGGAGCTTCCCCGGGGAGACCCAGTACTTC.

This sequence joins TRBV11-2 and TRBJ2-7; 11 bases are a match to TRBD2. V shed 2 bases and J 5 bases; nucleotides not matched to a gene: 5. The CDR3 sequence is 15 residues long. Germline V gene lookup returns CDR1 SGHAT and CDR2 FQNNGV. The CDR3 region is CASSLRLAGIHEQYV. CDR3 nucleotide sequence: TGTGCCAGCAGCTTACGACTAGCGGGAATCCACGAGCAGTACGTC.

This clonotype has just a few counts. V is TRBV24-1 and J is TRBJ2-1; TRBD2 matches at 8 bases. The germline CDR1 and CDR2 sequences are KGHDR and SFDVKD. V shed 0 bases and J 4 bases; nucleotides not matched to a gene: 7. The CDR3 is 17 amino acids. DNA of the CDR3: TGTGCCACCAGTGATTTGCCTTCTAGCGGGCCATACAATGAGCAGTTCTTC. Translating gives CATSDLPSSGPYNEQFF.

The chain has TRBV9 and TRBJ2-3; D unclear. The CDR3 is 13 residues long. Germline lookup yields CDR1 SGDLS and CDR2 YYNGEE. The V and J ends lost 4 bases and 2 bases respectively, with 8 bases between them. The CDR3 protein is CASSRITTDTQYF. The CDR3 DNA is TGTGCCAGCAGCCGAATAACCACAGATACGCAGTATTTT.

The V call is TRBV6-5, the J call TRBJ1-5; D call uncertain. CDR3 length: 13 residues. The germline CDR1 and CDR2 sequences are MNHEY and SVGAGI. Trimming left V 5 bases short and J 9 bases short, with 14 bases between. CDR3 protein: CASSPTPGGPQHF. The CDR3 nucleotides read TGTGCCAGCAGTCCGACCCCCGGAGGGCCCCAGCATTTT.

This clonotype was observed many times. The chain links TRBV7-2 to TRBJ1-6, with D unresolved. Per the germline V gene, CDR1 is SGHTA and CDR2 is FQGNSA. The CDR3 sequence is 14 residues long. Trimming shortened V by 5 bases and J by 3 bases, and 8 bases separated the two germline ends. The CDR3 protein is CASSPGDYNSPLHF. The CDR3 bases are TGTGCCAGCAGCCCGGGAGACTATAATTCACCCCTCCACTTT.

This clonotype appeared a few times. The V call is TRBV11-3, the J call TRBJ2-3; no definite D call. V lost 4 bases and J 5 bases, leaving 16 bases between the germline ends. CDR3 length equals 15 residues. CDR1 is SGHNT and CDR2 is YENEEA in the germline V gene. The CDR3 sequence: CASSSSAMSRDTQYF. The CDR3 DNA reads TGTGCCAGCAGCTCCTCGGCCATGAGTAGAGATACGCAGTATTTT.

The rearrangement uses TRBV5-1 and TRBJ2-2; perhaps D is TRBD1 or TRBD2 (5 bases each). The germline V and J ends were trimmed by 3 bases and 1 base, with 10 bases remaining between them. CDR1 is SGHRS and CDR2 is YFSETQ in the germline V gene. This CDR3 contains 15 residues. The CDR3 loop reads CASSWGSGNTGELFF. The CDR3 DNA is TGCGCCAGCAGCTGGGGGAGCGGGAACACCGGGGAGCTGTTTTTT.

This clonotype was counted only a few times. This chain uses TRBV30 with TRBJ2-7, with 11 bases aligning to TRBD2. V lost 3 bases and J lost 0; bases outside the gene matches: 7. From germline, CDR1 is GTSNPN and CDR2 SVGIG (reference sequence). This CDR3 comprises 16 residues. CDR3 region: CAWSPITSGSSYEQYF. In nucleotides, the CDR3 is TGTGCCTGGAGCCCTATCACTAGCGGGAGCTCCTACGAGCAGTACTTC.

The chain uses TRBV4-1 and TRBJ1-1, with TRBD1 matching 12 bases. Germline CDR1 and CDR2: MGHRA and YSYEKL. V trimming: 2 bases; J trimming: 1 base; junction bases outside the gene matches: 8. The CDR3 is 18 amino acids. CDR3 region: CASSQSPGQGARNTEAFF. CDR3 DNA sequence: TGCGCCAGCAGCCAATCACCGGGACAGGGGGCCAGGAACACTGAAGCTTTCTTT.

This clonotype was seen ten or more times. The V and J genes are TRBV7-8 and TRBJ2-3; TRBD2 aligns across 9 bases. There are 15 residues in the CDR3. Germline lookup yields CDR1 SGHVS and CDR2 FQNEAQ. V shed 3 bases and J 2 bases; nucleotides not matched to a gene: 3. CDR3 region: CASSFLAGPTDTQYF. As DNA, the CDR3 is TGTGCCAGCAGCTTTCTAGCGGGACCCACAGATACGCAGTATTTT. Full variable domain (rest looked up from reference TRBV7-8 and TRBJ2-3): GAGVSQSPRYKVAKRGQDVALRCDPISGHVSLFWYQQALGQGPEFLTYFQNEAQLDKSGLPSDRFFAERPEGSVSTLKIQRTQQEDSAVYLCASSFLAGPTDTQYFGPGTRLTVL.

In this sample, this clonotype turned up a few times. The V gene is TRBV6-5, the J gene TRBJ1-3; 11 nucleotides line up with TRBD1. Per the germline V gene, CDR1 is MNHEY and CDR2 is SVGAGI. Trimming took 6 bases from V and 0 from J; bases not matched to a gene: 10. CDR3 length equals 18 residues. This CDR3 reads CASSPRQGTGGSGNTIYF. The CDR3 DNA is TGTGCCAGCAGCCCTAGGCAGGGGACAGGGGGCTCTGGAAACACCATATATTTT.

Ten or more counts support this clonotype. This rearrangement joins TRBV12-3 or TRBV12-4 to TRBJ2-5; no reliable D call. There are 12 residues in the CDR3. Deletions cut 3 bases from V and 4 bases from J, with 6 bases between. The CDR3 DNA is TGTGCCAGCAGTTTCTTGCGAGAGACCCAGTACTTC. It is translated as CASSFLRETQYF.

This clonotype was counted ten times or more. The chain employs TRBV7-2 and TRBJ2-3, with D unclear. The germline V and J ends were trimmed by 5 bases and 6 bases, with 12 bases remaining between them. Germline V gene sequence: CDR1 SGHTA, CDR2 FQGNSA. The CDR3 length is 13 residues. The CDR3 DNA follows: TGTGCCAGCAGCCCACTCCTTGCGGATACGCAGTATTTT. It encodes CASSPLLADTQYF. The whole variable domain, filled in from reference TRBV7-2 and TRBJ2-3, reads GAGVSQSPSNKVTEKGKDVELRCDPISGHTALYWYRQSLGQGLEFLIYFQGNSAPDKSGLPSDRFSAERTGGSVSTLTIQRTQQEDSAVYLCASSPLLADTQYFGPGTRLTVL.

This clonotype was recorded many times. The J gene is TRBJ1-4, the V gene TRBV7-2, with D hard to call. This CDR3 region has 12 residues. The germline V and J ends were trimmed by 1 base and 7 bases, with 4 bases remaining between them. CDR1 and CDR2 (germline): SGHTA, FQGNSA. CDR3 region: CASSLVGEKLFF. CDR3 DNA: TGTGCCAGCAGCTTAGTGGGTGAAAAACTGTTTTTT.

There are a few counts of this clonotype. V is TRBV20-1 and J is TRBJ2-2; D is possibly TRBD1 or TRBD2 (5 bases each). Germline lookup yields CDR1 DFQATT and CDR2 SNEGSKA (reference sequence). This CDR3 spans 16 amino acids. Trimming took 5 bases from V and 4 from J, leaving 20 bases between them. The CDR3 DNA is TGCAGTGCTGCTCATCCGTGGGGGAGTGGCACCGGGGAGCTGTTTTTT. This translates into CSAAHPWGSGTGELFF.

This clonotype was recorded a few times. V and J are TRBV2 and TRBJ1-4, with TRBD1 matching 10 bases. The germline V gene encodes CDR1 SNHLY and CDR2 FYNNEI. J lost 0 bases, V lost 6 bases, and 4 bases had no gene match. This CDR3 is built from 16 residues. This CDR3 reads CASRDGQGATNEKLFF. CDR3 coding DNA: TGTGCCAGCAGAGACGGACAGGGGGCAACTAATGAAAAACTGTTTTTT.

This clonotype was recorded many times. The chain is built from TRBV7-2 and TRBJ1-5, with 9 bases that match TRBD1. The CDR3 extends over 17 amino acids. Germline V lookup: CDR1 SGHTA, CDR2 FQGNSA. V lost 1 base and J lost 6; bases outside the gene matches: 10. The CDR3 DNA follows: TGTGCCAGCAGCTTAGGGCACAGGGGGCCTACGGGTCAGCCCCAGCATTTT. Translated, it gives CASSLGHRGPTGQPQHF.

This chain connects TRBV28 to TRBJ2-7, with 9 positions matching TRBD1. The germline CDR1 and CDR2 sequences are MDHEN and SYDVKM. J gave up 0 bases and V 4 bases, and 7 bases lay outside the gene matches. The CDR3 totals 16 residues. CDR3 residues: CASSSPGTGSSYEQYF. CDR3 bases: TGTGCCAGCAGTTCCCCAGGGACAGGGAGCTCCTACGAGCAGTACTTC.

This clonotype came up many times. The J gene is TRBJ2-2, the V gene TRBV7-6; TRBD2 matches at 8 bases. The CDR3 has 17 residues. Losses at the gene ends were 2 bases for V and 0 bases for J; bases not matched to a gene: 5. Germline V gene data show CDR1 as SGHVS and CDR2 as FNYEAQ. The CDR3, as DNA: TGTGCCAGCAGCTTACTAGCGGGTGGGGCGAACACCGGGGAGCTGTTTTTT. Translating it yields CASSLLAGGANTGELFF.

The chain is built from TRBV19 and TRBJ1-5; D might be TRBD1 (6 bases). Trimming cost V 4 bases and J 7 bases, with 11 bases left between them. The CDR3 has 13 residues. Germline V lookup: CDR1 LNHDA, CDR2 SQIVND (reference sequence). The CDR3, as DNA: TGTGCCAGTAGTACACAGGGAAGGCAGCCCCAGCATTTT. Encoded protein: CASSTQGRQPQHF.

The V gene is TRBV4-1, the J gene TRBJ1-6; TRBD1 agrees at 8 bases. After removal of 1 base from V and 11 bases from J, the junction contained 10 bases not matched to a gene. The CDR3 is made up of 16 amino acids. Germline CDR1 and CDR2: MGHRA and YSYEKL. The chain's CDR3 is CASSQGVGQGIPPLHF. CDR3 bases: TGCGCCAGCAGCCAAGGGGTTGGACAGGGTATCCCACCCCTCCACTTT.

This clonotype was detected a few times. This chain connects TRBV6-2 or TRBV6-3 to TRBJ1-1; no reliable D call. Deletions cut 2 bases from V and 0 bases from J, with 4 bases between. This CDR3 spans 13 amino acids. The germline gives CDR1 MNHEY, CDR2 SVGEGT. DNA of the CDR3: TGTGCCAGCAGTTACCGGATGAACACTGAAGCTTTCTTT. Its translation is CASSYRMNTEAFF.

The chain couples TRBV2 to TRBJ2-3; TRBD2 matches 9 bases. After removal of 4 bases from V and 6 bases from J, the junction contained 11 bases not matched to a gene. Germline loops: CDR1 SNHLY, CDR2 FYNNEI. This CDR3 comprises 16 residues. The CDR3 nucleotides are TGTGCCAGCAGTGGTCCGGCGGGAGGGCCATGGGATACGCAGTATTTT. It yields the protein CASSGPAGGPWDTQYF.